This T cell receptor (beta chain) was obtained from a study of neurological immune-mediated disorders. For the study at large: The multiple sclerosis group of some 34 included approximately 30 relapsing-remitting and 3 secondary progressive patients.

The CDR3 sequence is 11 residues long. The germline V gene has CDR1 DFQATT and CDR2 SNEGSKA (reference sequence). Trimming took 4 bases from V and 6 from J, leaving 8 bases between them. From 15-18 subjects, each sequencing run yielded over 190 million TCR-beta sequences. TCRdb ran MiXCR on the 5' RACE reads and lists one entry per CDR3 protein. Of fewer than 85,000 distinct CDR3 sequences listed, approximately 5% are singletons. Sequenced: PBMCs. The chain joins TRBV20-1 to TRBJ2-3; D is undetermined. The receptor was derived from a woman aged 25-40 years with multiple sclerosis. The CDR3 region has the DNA TGCAGTGCTAATCACCGTGATACGCAGTATTTT. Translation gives CSANHRDTQYF.